The text below deals with one T cell receptor (beta chain). Its cognate antigen is unknown. Use of 60 Vbeta and 13 Jbeta primers characterized the PCR. Sequencing used immunoSEQ multiplex PCR; TCRdb keeps in-frame clones, though not all of them. This table holds under 200,000 clones, roughly 79% found once. The data were obtained in a study of cytomegalovirus exposure and HLA in healthy donors. General study findings and limits: One variant, a missense change in DCLRE1C, was linked in a later analysis to TCR beta V- and J-gene trimming. Presence/absence analysis assumed near-uniform sequencing depth across donors. Analyzed later, association rates of TCRs varied across HLA loci, with DRB1 most and HLA-C fewest. Previously analyzed data showed that most TCR beta V segments were productive at a frequency of about 87% or about 30%.

Trimming took 3 bases from V and 5 from J, leaving 13 bases between them. CDR1 LNHDA and CDR2 SQIVND come from the germline V gene (reference sequence). The CDR3 totals 15 residues. The gene calls are TRBV19 and TRBJ2-2, with D unclear. The material sequenced was PBMCs. This TCR was sampled from a woman between 50 and 59 years old in good health and CMV-seronegative. The CDR3 sequence: CASSIQQSSTGELFF. DNA for the CDR3: TGTGCCAGTAGTATCCAACAGTCGTCGACCGGGGAGCTGTTTTTT.